The 22 T cell receptor beta chains below come from one sample, sequenced in a study of T cell responses to AZD1222 COVID-19 vaccine. Some clones are missing from TCRdb's copy, which holds only in-frame ones; the method was immunoSEQ multiplex PCR. Of some 100,000 clones listed, 87% were seen once; the top ten hold about 3.3%. The input for sequencing was peripheral blood, taken on day 0 of AZD1222 vaccination. All receptors derive from an adult in good health.

The rearrangement joins TRBV6-5 to TRBJ1-5, with unresolved D. Trimming took 0 bases from V and 2 from J, leaving 8 bases between them. The CDR3 has 15 amino acids. Germline V gene sequence: CDR1 MNHEY, CDR2 SVGAGI. The CDR3: CASSYSSGGNQPQHF. The CDR3 bases are TGTGCCAGCAGTTACTCGAGTGGCGGCAATCAGCCCCAGCATTTT.

The chain carries TRBV5-6 and TRBJ1-4; D is possibly TRBD1 (5 bases). Germline V gene data show CDR1 as SGHDT and CDR2 as YYEEEE. The CDR3 runs 14 residues. Trimming cost V 0 bases and J 8 bases, with 11 bases left between them. CDR3 coding DNA: TGTGCCAGCAGCTTGGAAGGGGCGGGGGAAAAACTGTTTTTT. Protein: CASSLEGAGEKLFF.

This chain links TRBV7-2 with TRBJ2-5, with D unclear. The CDR3 extends over 13 amino acids. CDR1 SGHTA and CDR2 FQGNSA come from the germline V gene. Trimming cost V 2 bases and J 2 bases, with 6 bases left between them. The CDR3 DNA sequence: TGTGCCAGCAGCTTAACGTATCAAGAGACCCAGTACTTC. It is translated as CASSLTYQETQYF.

The V and J genes are TRBV27 and TRBJ1-5, with D perhaps TRBD1 (6 bases). V gave up 1 base and J gave up 1 base, with 17 bases separating them. Germline V lookup: CDR1 MNHEY, CDR2 SMNVEV (reference sequence). This CDR3 comprises 18 residues. CDR3 sequence: CASSLWGGLKGSNQPQHF. The CDR3 DNA follows: TGTGCCAGCAGTTTATGGGGGGGCTTGAAGGGAAGCAATCAGCCCCAGCATTTT.

The gene calls are TRBV19 and TRBJ1-3; 9 nucleotides agree with TRBD1. The CDR3 length is 14 residues. Germline V gives CDR1 LNHDA, CDR2 SQIVND (reference sequence). Trimming cost V 8 bases and J 2 bases; bases outside gene matches: 4. CDR3 bases: TGTGCCAGTCGGGACAGGGTGGCTGGAAACACCATATATTTT. Translated, it gives CASRDRVAGNTIYF.

This clone was recorded once. The V and J genes are TRBV7-6 and TRBJ1-2, with 9 bases fitting TRBD1. Trimming removed 1 base from V and 5 bases from J; junction bases left unmatched: 8. This CDR3 region has 16 residues. The germline V gene encodes CDR1 SGHVS and CDR2 FNYEAQ. This chain's CDR3 is CASSLGQGVRGYGYTF. CDR3 bases: TGTGCCAGCAGCTTAGGACAGGGGGTTAGGGGGTATGGCTACACCTTC.

CDR3 bases: TGTGCCAGCAGCTTGGCCAGGAAATTTTATGGCTACACCTTC. Protein: CASSLARKFYGYTF. The V call is TRBV5-6, the J call TRBJ1-2, with no clear D. This CDR3 has 14 residues. V was pared by 0 bases and J by 5 bases, with 11 bases between. The germline gives CDR1 SGHDT, CDR2 YYEEEE.

The rearrangement uses TRBV7-9 and TRBJ2-1, with D unclear. Trimming left V 5 bases short and J 8 bases short, with 16 bases between. Germline V lookup: CDR1 SEHNR, CDR2 FQNEAQ (reference sequence). The CDR3 has 14 residues. CDR3 DNA sequence: TGTGCCAGCAGCCTCCGCTGGGCATTGGATGAGCAGTTCTTC. Translated: CASSLRWALDEQFF. The whole variable domain, remainder taken from reference TRBV7-9 and TRBJ2-1, is DTGVSQNPRHKITKRGQNVTFRCDPISEHNRLYWYRQTLGQGPEFLTYFQNEAQLEKSRLLSDRFSAERPKGSFSTLEIQRTEQGDSAMYLCASSLRWALDEQFFGPGTRLTVL.

The chain carries TRBV5-1 and TRBJ2-2, with no clear D. Germline V CDR1 and CDR2: SGHRS, YFSETQ. Trimming stripped 6 bases from V and 6 bases from J, with 6 bases between. The CDR3 consists of 11 residues. The CDR3 loop reads CASIDAGELFF. CDR3 in DNA: TGCGCCAGCATCGACGCCGGGGAGCTGTTTTTT.

The chain joins TRBV10-3 to TRBJ1-3; no clear D. The V gene's germline CDR1 is ENHRY and CDR2 SYGVKD. V lost 0 bases, J lost 0 bases, and 6 bases lay in between. The CDR3 consists of 15 residues. DNA of the CDR3: TGTGCCATCAGTGAGTCCTCGTACTCTGGAAACACCATATATTTT. It encodes CAISESSYSGNTIYF.

This CDR3 is CASSQDLTSNEQFF. The CDR3 nucleotides read TGCGCCAGCAGCCAAGACCTGACTAGCAATGAGCAGTTCTTC. The chain combines TRBV4-3 with TRBJ2-1, with TRBD2 as a possible D gene (6 bases). The CDR3 has 14 amino acids. V was pared by 0 bases and J by 6 bases, with 9 bases between. CDR1 and CDR2 (germline): LGHNA, YSLEER.

The rearrangement links TRBV5-1 to TRBJ1-4; D unclear. Between the trimmed V and J ends, which lost 0 bases and 4 bases, there was a span of 10 bases. CDR1 and CDR2 from the germline V gene are SGHRS and YFSETQ. CDR3 length: 15 residues. CDR3 sequence reads: CASSLVVGNNEKLFF. The CDR3, as DNA: TGCGCCAGCAGCTTGGTGGTAGGGAATAATGAAAAACTGTTTTTT.

The chain carries TRBV5-4 and TRBJ1-5; the D gene is possibly TRBD1 (5 bases). Trimming removed 4 bases from V and 1 base from J, with 12 bases in between. The CDR3 extends over 15 amino acids. Germline assignment: CDR1 SGHNT and CDR2 YYREEE (reference sequence). DNA for the CDR3: TGTGCCAGCAGCCAGGGCAGCGGCAGCAATCAGCCCCAGCATTTT. This translates into CASSQGSGSNQPQHF.

This rearrangement joins TRBV7-2 to TRBJ1-2, with 8 bases fitting TRBD1. V was pared by 5 bases and J by 1 base, with 3 bases of the junction left unmatched. Germline CDR1 is SGHTA and CDR2 is FQGNSA. This CDR3 has 14 amino acids. The DNA of the CDR3 is TGTGCCAGCAGCCCGACAGGGGATAACTATGGCTACACCTTC. It yields the protein CASSPTGDNYGYTF.

The chain joins TRBV7-9 to TRBJ1-2; TRBD1 aligns across 7 bases. Germline lookup yields CDR1 SEHNR and CDR2 FQNEAQ (reference sequence). Trimming removed 5 bases from V and 3 bases from J; junction bases left unmatched: 12. There are 16 residues in the CDR3. The CDR3 DNA is TGTGCCAGCAGCCCAGCCGAGTTGGGACAGTACTATGGCTACACCTTC. Residues: CASSPAELGQYYGYTF.

The chain uses TRBV7-8 and TRBJ2-7; D is possibly TRBD1 or TRBD2 (5 bases each). The V gene lost 5 bases and the J gene lost 4 bases, with 15 bases spanning the gap. Germline V gene sequence: CDR1 SGHVS, CDR2 FQNEAQ. The CDR3 covers 14 residues. CDR3 sequence (DNA): TGTGCCAGCAGCCCAAGTAGGGACCGGTACGAGCAGTACTTC. This translates into CASSPSRDRYEQYF.

CDR3 sequence: CASSRGAPYEQYF. The CDR3 DNA sequence: TGTGCCAGCAGTCGGGGGGCCCCCTACGAGCAGTACTTC. The chain carries TRBV27 and TRBJ2-7; TRBD2 might be the D (7 bases). The CDR3 is 13 amino acids. The V end was cut by 5 bases, the J end by 2 bases, with 10 bases between. CDR1 is MNHEY and CDR2 is SMNVEV in the germline V gene (reference sequence).

The chain couples TRBV7-3 to TRBJ2-2; D is unresolved. V lost 2 bases to trimming and J lost 7 bases, with 17 bases between them. The germline CDR1 and CDR2 sequences are SGHTA and FQGTGA. The CDR3 totals 16 residues. CDR3 sequence: CASSLGLRIGVGELFF. The CDR3 DNA reads as TGTGCCAGCAGCTTAGGCCTTAGGATTGGGGTCGGGGAGCTGTTTTTT.

The CDR3 DNA follows: TGTGCCACCCACCGGGGATCCCTGAACACTGAAGCTTTCTTT. Translation gives CATHRGSLNTEAFF. The J gene is TRBJ1-1, the V gene TRBV6-5; D gene ambiguous. Germline lookup yields CDR1 MNHEY and CDR2 SVGAGI. Trimming left V 10 bases short and J 0 bases short, with 15 bases between. CDR3 size: 14 residues.

The rearrangement links TRBV12-3 or TRBV12-4 to TRBJ2-2; D call uncertain. CDR3 length: 13 residues. V was trimmed by 7 bases and J by 5 bases, leaving 11 bases between them. The CDR3 bases are TGTGCCAGCACTCCCGGCTGGACCGGGGAGCTGTTTTTT. This codes for CASTPGWTGELFF.

Only one count was recorded for this clone. The chain carries TRBV20-1 and TRBJ1-2; no definite D call. Germline CDR1 and CDR2: DFQATT and SNEGSKA (reference sequence). V lost 3 bases and J 8 bases, leaving 10 bases between the germline ends. This CDR3 comprises 11 residues. CDR3 coding DNA: TGCAGTGCTAGTGGCTCCCTCGGCTACACCTTC. It encodes CSASGSLGYTF.

V usage is TRBV28 and J usage is TRBJ1-5; TRBD1 agrees at 10 bases. The CDR3 extends over 15 amino acids. Trimming cost V 6 bases and J 2 bases; bases outside gene matches: 4. Germline V lookup: CDR1 MDHEN, CDR2 SYDVKM. In DNA form, the CDR3 reads TGTGCCAGCAGGGTGACAGGGGGCGGCAATCAGCCCCAGCATTTT. This gives the protein CASRVTGGGNQPQHF.